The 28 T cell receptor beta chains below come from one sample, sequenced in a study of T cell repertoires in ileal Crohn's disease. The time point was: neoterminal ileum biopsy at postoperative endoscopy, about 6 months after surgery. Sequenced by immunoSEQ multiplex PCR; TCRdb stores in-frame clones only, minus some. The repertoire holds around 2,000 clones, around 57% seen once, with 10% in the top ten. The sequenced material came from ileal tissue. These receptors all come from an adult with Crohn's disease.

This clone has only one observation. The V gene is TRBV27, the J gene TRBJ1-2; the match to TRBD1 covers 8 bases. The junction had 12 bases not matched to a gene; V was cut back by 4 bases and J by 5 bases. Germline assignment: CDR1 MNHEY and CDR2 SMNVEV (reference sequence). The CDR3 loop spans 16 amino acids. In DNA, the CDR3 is TGTGCCAGCAGTTCTCAGCCAGGGGGCATCCAGTATGGCTACACCTTC. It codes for CASSSQPGGIQYGYTF.

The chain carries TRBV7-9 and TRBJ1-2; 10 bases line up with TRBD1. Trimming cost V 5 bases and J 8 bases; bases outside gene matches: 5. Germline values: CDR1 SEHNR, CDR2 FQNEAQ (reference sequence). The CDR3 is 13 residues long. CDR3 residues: CASSPTGGTGYTF. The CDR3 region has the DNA TGTGCCAGCAGCCCGACAGGGGGCACGGGCTACACCTTC.

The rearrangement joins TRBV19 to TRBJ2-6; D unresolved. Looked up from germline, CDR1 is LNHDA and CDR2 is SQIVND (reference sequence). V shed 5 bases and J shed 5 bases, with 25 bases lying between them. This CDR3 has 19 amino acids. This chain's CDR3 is CASSVWATNSQSRANVLTF. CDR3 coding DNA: TGTGCCAGTAGTGTCTGGGCGACAAATTCACAAAGTCGGGCCAACGTCCTGACTTTC.

Written as DNA, the CDR3 is TGTGCCAGCAGTGAACTCGGGACAGGGAATAACTATGGCTACACCTTC. Protein product: CASSELGTGNNYGYTF. The chain links TRBV25-1 to TRBJ1-2; 9 bases line up with TRBD1. V was pared by 2 bases and J by 1 base, with 5 bases of the junction left unmatched. The germline gives CDR1 MGHDK, CDR2 SYGVNS. CDR3 length: 16 residues.

CDR3 protein: CASSFPGQTYEQYF. The CDR3 DNA is TGTGCCAGCAGCTTCCCGGGACAAACCTACGAGCAGTACTTC. This chain links TRBV7-9 with TRBJ2-7; D may be TRBD1 (6 bases). Trimming stripped 3 bases from V and 2 bases from J, with 11 bases between. This CDR3 comprises 14 residues. CDR1 and CDR2 (germline): SEHNR, FQNEAQ (reference sequence). The full variable domain, completed using reference TRBV7-9 and TRBJ2-7, is DTGVSQNPRHKITKRGQNVTFRCDPISEHNRLYWYRQTLGQGPEFLTYFQNEAQLEKSRLLSDRFSAERPKGSFSTLEIQRTEQGDSAMYLCASSFPGQTYEQYFGPGTRLTVT.

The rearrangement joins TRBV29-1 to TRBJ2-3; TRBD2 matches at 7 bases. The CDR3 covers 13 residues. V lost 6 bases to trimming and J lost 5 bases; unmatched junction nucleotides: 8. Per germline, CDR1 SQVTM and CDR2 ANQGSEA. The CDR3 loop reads CSVGAGFVDTQYF. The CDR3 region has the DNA TGCAGCGTGGGAGCGGGATTCGTAGATACGCAGTATTTT.

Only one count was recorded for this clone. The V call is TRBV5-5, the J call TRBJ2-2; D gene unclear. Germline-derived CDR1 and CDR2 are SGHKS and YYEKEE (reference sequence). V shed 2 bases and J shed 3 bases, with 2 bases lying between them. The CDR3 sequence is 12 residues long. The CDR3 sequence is CASSFDTGELFF. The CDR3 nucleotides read TGTGCCAGCAGCTTCGACACCGGGGAGCTGTTTTTT.

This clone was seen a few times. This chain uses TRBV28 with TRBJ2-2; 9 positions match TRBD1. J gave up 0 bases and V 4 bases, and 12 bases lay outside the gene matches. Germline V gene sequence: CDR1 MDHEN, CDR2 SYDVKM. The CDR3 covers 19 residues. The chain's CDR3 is CASSSLPGQGTANTGELFF. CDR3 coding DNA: TGTGCCAGCAGTTCGTTACCGGGACAGGGCACCGCGAACACCGGGGAGCTGTTTTTT.

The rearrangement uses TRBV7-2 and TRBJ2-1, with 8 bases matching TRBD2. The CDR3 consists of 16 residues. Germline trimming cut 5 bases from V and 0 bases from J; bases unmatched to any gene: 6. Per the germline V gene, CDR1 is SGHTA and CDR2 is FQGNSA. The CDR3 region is CASSRSGTSSYNEQFF. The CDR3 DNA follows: TGTGCCAGCAGCCGCTCCGGGACTAGCTCCTACAATGAGCAGTTCTTC.

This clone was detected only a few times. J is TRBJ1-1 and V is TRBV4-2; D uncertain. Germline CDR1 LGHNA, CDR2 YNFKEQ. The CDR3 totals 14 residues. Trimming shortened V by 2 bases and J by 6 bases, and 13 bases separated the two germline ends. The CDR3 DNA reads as TGTGCCAGCAGCCAATTAACCCCACGGGCTGAAGCTTTCTTT. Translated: CASSQLTPRAEAFF.

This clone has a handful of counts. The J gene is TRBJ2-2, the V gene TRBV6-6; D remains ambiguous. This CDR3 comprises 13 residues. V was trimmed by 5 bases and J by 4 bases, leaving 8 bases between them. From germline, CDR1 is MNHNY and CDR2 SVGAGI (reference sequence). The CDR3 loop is CASSGQVTGELFF. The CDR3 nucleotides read TGTGCCAGCAGTGGTCAGGTCACCGGGGAGCTGTTTTTT.

For the CDR3, the DNA is TGTGCCAGCAGTGAAGACAGGTGGACCACTGAAGCTTTCTTT. This translates into CASSEDRWTTEAFF. J is TRBJ1-1 and V is TRBV2, with a possible D match to TRBD1 (5 bases). This CDR3 is built from 14 residues. V lost 1 base and J 4 bases, leaving 10 bases between the germline ends. Germline CDR1 is SNHLY and CDR2 is FYNNEI.

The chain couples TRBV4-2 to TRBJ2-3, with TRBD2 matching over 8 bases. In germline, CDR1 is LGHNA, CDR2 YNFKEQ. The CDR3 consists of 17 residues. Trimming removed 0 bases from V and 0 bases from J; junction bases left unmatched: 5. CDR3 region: CASSQEGGRPSTDTQYF. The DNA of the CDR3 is TGTGCCAGCAGCCAAGAAGGCGGGAGGCCTAGCACAGATACGCAGTATTTT.

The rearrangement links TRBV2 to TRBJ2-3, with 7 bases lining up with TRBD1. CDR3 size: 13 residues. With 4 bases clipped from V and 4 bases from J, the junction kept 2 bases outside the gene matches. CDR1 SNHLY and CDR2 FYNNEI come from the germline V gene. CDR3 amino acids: CASSVTGPDTQYF. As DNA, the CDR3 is TGTGCCAGCAGTGTGACAGGGCCAGATACGCAGTATTTT.

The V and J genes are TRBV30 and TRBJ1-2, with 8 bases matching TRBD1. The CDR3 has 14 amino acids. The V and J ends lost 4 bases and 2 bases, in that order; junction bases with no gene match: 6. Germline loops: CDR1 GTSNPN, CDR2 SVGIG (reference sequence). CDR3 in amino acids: CAWTSDRGNYGYTF. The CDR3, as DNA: TGTGCCTGGACTAGCGACAGGGGAAACTATGGCTACACCTTC.

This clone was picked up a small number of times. CDR3 protein: CAWSDQGARGNTIYF. The CDR3 nucleotides read TGTGCCTGGAGTGATCAGGGGGCAAGAGGAAACACCATATATTTT. The rearrangement uses TRBV30 and TRBJ1-3; 8 bases are a match to TRBD1. This CDR3 is 15 amino acids long. Germline V gene lookup returns CDR1 GTSNPN and CDR2 SVGIG (reference sequence). The trim removed 1 base at V and 4 bases at J, leaving 6 bases unmatched.

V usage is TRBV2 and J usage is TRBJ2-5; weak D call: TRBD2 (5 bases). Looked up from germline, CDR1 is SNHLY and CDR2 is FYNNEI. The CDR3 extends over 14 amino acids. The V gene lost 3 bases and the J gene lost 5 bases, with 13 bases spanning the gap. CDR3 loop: CASSEERLPETQYF. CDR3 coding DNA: TGTGCCAGCAGTGAGGAGCGGTTACCGGAGACCCAGTACTTC.

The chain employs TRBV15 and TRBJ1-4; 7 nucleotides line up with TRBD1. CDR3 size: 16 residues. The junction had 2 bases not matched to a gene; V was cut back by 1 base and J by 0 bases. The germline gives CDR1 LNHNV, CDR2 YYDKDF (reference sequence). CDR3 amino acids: CATSRGGTATNEKLFF. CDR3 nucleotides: TGTGCCACCAGCAGAGGTGGGACAGCAACTAATGAAAAACTGTTTTTT.

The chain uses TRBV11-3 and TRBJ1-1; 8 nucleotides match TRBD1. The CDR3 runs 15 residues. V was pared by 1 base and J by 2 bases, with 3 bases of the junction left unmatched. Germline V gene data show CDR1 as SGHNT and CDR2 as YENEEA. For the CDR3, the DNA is TGTGCCAGCAGCTTAGGGACAGGGCAAAACACTGAAGCTTTCTTT. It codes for CASSLGTGQNTEAFF.

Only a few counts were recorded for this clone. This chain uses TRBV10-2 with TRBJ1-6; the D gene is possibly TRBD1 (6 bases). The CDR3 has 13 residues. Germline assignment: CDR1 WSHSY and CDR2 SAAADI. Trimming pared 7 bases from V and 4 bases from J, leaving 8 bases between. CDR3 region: CASTTGYNSPLHF. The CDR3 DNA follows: TGCGCCAGCACTACAGGGTATAATTCACCCCTCCACTTT.

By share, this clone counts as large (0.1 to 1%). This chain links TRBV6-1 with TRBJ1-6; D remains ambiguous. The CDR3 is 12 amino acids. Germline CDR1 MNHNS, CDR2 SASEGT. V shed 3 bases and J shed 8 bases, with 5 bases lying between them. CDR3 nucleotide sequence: TGTGCCAGCAGTGATGTATATTCACCCCTCCACTTT. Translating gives CASSDVYSPLHF.

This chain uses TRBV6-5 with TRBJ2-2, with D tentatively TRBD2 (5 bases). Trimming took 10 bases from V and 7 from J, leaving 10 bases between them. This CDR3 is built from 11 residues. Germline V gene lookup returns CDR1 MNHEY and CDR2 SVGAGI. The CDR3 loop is CATRRGGELFF. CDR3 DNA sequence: TGTGCCACTCGACGGGGCGGGGAGCTGTTTTTT.

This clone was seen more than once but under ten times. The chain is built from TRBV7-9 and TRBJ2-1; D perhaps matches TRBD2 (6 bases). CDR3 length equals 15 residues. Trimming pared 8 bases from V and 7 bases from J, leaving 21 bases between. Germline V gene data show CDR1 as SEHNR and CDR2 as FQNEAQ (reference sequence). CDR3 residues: CASHGPGLPGNEQFF. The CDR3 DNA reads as TGTGCCAGCCACGGGCCGGGACTCCCGGGGAATGAGCAGTTCTTC.

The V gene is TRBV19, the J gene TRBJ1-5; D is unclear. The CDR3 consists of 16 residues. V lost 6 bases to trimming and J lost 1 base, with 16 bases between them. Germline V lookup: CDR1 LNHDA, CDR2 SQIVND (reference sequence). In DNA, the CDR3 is TGTGCCAGTAGCTCAACTAAAGGCGGGAGCAATCAGCCCCAGCATTTT. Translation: CASSSTKGGSNQPQHF.

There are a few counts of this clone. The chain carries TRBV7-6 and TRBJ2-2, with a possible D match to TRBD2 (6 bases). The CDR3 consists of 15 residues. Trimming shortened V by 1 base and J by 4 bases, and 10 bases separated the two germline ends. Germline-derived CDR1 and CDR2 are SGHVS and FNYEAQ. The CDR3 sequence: CASSLGGASTGELFF. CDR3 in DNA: TGTGCCAGCAGCTTAGGCGGGGCGTCCACCGGGGAGCTGTTTTTT.

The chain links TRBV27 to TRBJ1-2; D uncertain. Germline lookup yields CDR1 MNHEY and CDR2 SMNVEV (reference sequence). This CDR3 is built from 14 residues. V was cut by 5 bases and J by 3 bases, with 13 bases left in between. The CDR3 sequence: CASSPGASDYGYTF. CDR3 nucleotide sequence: TGTGCCAGCAGTCCCGGAGCGTCCGACTATGGCTACACCTTC.

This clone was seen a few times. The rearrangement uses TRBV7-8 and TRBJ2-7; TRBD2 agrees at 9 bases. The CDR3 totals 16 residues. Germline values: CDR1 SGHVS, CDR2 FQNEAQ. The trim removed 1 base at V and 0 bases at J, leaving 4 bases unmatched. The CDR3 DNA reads TGTGCCAGCAGCTTAGAAGCGGGAGGTTTCTCCTACGAGCAGTACTTC. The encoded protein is CASSLEAGGFSYEQYF.

CDR3 nucleotide sequence: TGTGCCAGCACCCTCGGTGGGGGGGGGATGAACACTGAAGCTTTCTTT. Amino acid sequence: CASTLGGGGMNTEAFF. The chain employs TRBV13 and TRBJ1-1; TRBD1 is a possible D gene (5 bases). Deletions cut 7 bases from V and 0 bases from J, with 18 bases between. The CDR3 runs to 16 residues. Germline-derived CDR1 and CDR2 are PRHDT and FYEKMQ (reference sequence).